The 30 T cell receptor beta chains in this list originate from one sample, sequenced in a study of early T cells in non-severe SARS-CoV-2 infection. TCRdb independently ran MiXCR on the 5' RACE reads; one entry per CDR3 protein. The table lists approximately 64,000 distinct CDR3 sequences, roughly a sixth of them singletons, with 8.9% in the top ten. Sequenced here: whole blood, sampled at baseline. The receptors stem from an adult who was a healthcare worker with PCR-confirmed SARS-CoV-2 infection or an uninfected control (not recorded which).

In its sample, this clonotype was seen a few times. This sequence joins TRBV5-4 and TRBJ2-1; 9 nucleotides line up with TRBD2. The CDR3 consists of 15 residues. The ends lost 2 bases at V and 8 bases at J; junction bases unmatched: 8. Germline V gene sequence: CDR1 SGHNT, CDR2 YYREEE (reference sequence). CDR3 in amino acids: CASSFQAGGADEQFF. The CDR3 nucleotides are TGTGCCAGCAGCTTTCAAGCGGGGGGCGCGGATGAGCAGTTCTTC.

This clonotype was found a few times. This chain joins TRBV12-3 or TRBV12-4 and TRBJ1-4; tentative D call: TRBD1 (5 bases). V was shortened by 4 bases and J by 8 bases, with 14 bases between the two germline ends. The CDR3 has 14 residues. CDR3 sequence: CASSSSGYGEKLFF. The DNA for the CDR3 is TGTGCCAGCAGTTCCTCAGGGTACGGAGAAAAACTGTTTTTT.

This clonotype was counted ten times or more. The chain combines TRBV3-1 with TRBJ2-1, with 9 bases lining up with TRBD2. The V gene end was trimmed by 4 bases and the J gene end by 6 bases; junction bases not matched to a gene: 4. Germline V gene sequence: CDR1 LGHDT, CDR2 YNNKEL (reference sequence). The CDR3 length is 14 residues. CDR3: CASSPSGNRNEQFF. The CDR3 coding sequence is TGTGCCAGCAGCCCTAGCGGGAACCGCAATGAGCAGTTCTTC.

This clonotype was recorded a few times. CDR3 sequence: CASSLRALNIQYF. CDR3 DNA: TGTGCCAGCAGCCTCCGGGCACTGAACATTCAGTACTTC. The V and J genes are TRBV12-3 or TRBV12-4 and TRBJ2-4; D call uncertain. The CDR3 is 13 amino acids. Trimming took off 6 bases at V and 7 bases at J, with 13 bases between the two ends.

V and J are TRBV15 and TRBJ2-1; TRBD2 agrees at 9 bases. CDR1 is LNHNV, CDR2 YYDKDF, per germline (reference sequence). The CDR3 length is 16 residues. With 5 bases clipped from V and 5 bases from J, the junction kept 10 bases outside the gene matches. As DNA, the CDR3 is TGTGCCACCAGCTGGGGGGGACTAGCAGTTAACAATGAGCAGTTCTTC. Translated, it gives CATSWGGLAVNNEQFF. The complete variable domain, with remaining parts taken from reference TRBV15 and TRBJ2-1, reads DAMVIQNPRYQVTQFGKPVTLSCSQTLNHNVMYWYQQKSSQAPKLLFHYYDKDFNNEADTPDNFQSRRPNTSFCFLDIRSPGLGDTAMYLCATSWGGLAVNNEQFFGPGTRLTVL.

This chain uses TRBV6-6 with TRBJ1-6, with 7 nucleotides matching TRBD1. The CDR3 length is 16 residues. J lost 3 bases, V lost 6 bases, and 8 bases had no gene match. Germline lookup yields CDR1 MNHNY and CDR2 SVGAGI (reference sequence). CDR3 amino acids: CASRSGQNYYNSPLHF. CDR3 DNA: TGTGCCAGCAGGTCGGGACAGAATTACTATAATTCACCCCTCCACTTT.

The J gene is TRBJ2-3, the V gene TRBV11-3; D unclear. Germline V gene data show CDR1 as SGHNT and CDR2 as YENEEA. Deletions cut 0 bases from V and 1 base from J, with 5 bases between. This CDR3 spans 14 amino acids. The CDR3 region is CASSLESGTDTQYF. DNA for the CDR3: TGTGCCAGCAGCTTAGAGTCGGGCACAGATACGCAGTATTTT.

This clonotype was picked up a small number of times. The gene calls are TRBV29-1 and TRBJ1-2; TRBD1 matches 7 bases. The ends lost 0 bases at V and 4 bases at J; junction bases unmatched: 5. Germline CDR1 and CDR2: SQVTM and ANQGSEA. The CDR3 totals 14 residues. The CDR3 coding sequence is TGCAGCGTTGAAGACATGGACAGGACCTATGGCTACACCTTC. Translated: CSVEDMDRTYGYTF.

The chain joins TRBV28 to TRBJ2-7; 10 bases fit TRBD1. The CDR3 covers 13 residues. Germline V gives CDR1 MDHEN, CDR2 SYDVKM. V dropped 10 bases and J dropped 4; count of bases not matched to a gene: 7. The CDR3 DNA reads as TGTGCCACATGCTGGACAGGGGGTTACGAGCAGTACTTC. It encodes CATCWTGGYEQYF.

This clonotype occurred many times. V usage is TRBV11-2 and J usage is TRBJ2-2; no clear D gene. The CDR3 runs 13 residues. The V end lost 5 bases, the J end lost 5 bases, and 9 bases lay between the germline ends. Germline assignment: CDR1 SGHAT and CDR2 FQNNGV. CDR3 amino acids: CASSLDRTGELFF. DNA of the CDR3: TGTGCCAGCAGCCTGGACCGGACCGGGGAGCTGTTTTTT.

This clonotype was seen a handful of times. The genes are TRBV4-2 and TRBJ1-3; D may be TRBD1 (6 bases). CDR3 size: 17 residues. The V end lost 2 bases, the J end lost 4 bases, and 18 bases lay between the germline ends. CDR1 and CDR2 (germline): LGHNA, YNFKEQ. CDR3 in amino acids: CASSQSIGGLWGNTIYF. The CDR3 DNA follows: TGTGCCAGCAGCCAATCAATCGGGGGCCTATGGGGAAACACCATATATTTT.

This clonotype has more than one count but fewer than ten. The J gene is TRBJ2-7, the V gene TRBV19; no clear D. Trimming pared 5 bases from V and 2 bases from J, leaving 4 bases between. This CDR3 region has 11 residues. The germline V gene has CDR1 LNHDA and CDR2 SQIVND (reference sequence). In nucleotides, the CDR3 is TGTGCCAGTAGTGACACCTACGAGCAGTACTTC. Encoded protein: CASSDTYEQYF.

The rearrangement uses TRBV18 and TRBJ2-7; 8 positions agree with TRBD1. Trimming cost V 3 bases and J 2 bases; bases outside gene matches: 6. This CDR3 is built from 15 residues. The germline V gene has CDR1 KGHSH and CDR2 LQKENI. The CDR3 DNA reads as TGTGCCAGCTCACCGGACAGGGTGGTGGCCTACGAGCAGTACTTC. The encoded protein is CASSPDRVVAYEQYF.

V gene TRBV29-1 combines with J gene TRBJ1-5; 7 bases are a match to TRBD1. The CDR3 runs 13 residues. V shed 6 bases, J shed 3 bases, and the junction held 5 bases outside the gene matches. Germline V gene lookup returns CDR1 SQVTM and CDR2 ANQGSEA. CDR3 sequence: CSVGDRDNQPQHF. The CDR3 DNA reads TGCAGCGTCGGCGACAGGGACAATCAGCCCCAGCATTTT.

The rearrangement joins TRBV6-6 to TRBJ2-5; 11 bases fit TRBD2. The germline V gene encodes CDR1 MNHNY and CDR2 SVGAGI (reference sequence). The CDR3 loop spans 16 amino acids. Trimming cost V 5 bases and J 1 base; bases outside gene matches: 6. The CDR3 coding sequence is TGTGCCAGCAGTGCAGCTAGCGGGGGGATCCAAGAGACCCAGTACTTC. Translated: CASSAASGGIQETQYF.

This clonotype was found a few times. The chain uses TRBV10-1 and TRBJ1-1; D not resolved. This CDR3 spans 14 amino acids. Trimming shortened V by 2 bases and J by 6 bases, and 13 bases separated the two germline ends. Germline V gene sequence: CDR1 WNHNN, CDR2 SYGVQD (reference sequence). The CDR3, as DNA: TGCGCCAGCAGTGAGCGCGGGAGAATGGCTGAAGCTTTCTTT. This sequence encodes CASSERGRMAEAFF.

The genes are TRBV12-3 or TRBV12-4 and TRBJ2-5, with 9 bases identical to TRBD1. Trimming took 6 bases from V and 4 from J; bases not matched to a gene: 9. The CDR3 has 15 amino acids. The CDR3 protein is CASSRTGGPGETQYF. The CDR3 DNA is TGTGCCAGCAGCCGTACAGGGGGCCCCGGAGAGACCCAGTACTTC.

This clonotype came up a few times. The chain carries TRBV20-1 and TRBJ1-6, with D possibly matching TRBD1 (6 bases). This CDR3 is built from 14 residues. The V gene lost 3 bases and the J gene lost 5 bases, with 11 bases spanning the gap. Germline V CDR1 and CDR2: DFQATT, SNEGSKA (reference sequence). The DNA of the CDR3 is TGCAGTGCTAGTCAGGGGACTAATAATTCACCCCTCCACTTT. Translating gives CSASQGTNNSPLHF.

The chain recombines TRBV25-1 with TRBJ2-3; 7 nucleotides line up with TRBD1. The CDR3 consists of 15 residues. The germline CDR1 and CDR2 sequences are MGHDK and SYGVNS. V lost 0 bases to trimming and J lost 1 base; unmatched junction nucleotides: 1. The CDR3 region is CASSEYGQGTDTQYF. CDR3 coding DNA: TGTGCCAGCAGTGAATATGGACAGGGCACAGATACGCAGTATTTT.

In its sample, this clonotype was seen a few times. V gene TRBV7-6 combines with J gene TRBJ2-3; D may be TRBD2 (5 bases). The V and J ends lost 5 bases and 6 bases respectively, with 21 bases between them. The CDR3 sequence is 16 residues long. Germline values: CDR1 SGHVS, CDR2 FNYEAQ. CDR3 residues: CASSPSTSLVADTQYF. CDR3 bases: TGTGCCAGCAGCCCGTCAACGTCACTAGTGGCGGATACGCAGTATTTT. The entire variable domain, with the rest obtained from reference TRBV7-6 and TRBJ2-3, is as follows: GAGVSQSPRYKVTKRGQDVALRCDPISGHVSLYWYRQALGQGPEFLTYFNYEAQQDKSGLPNDRFSAERPEGSISTLTIQRTEQRDSAMYRCASSPSTSLVADTQYFGPGTRLTVL.

The V call is TRBV11-2, the J call TRBJ2-5; 7 bases fit TRBD1. Trimming removed 4 bases from V and 5 bases from J; junction bases left unmatched: 10. The germline gives CDR1 SGHAT, CDR2 FQNNGV. There are 15 residues in the CDR3. This chain's CDR3 is CASSSTGSPRETQYF. Written as DNA, the CDR3 is TGTGCCAGCAGCTCGACAGGGAGCCCTAGGGAGACCCAGTACTTC.

The chain carries TRBV25-1 and TRBJ2-7, with D uncertain. The V and J ends lost 6 bases and 0 bases respectively, with 15 bases between them. Germline values: CDR1 MGHDK, CDR2 SYGVNS. The CDR3 extends over 15 amino acids. The chain's CDR3 is CASSSPKDISYEQYF. Written as DNA, the CDR3 is TGTGCCAGCAGCTCCCCAAAAGATATCTCCTACGAGCAGTACTTC.

The chain employs TRBV20-1 and TRBJ1-1; no firm D call. This CDR3 has 13 amino acids. Trimming shortened V by 2 bases and J by 5 bases, and 12 bases separated the two germline ends. Per germline, CDR1 DFQATT and CDR2 SNEGSKA (reference sequence). The DNA of the CDR3 is TGCAGTGCTAGAACGGGCGGGGTGACTGAAGCTTTCTTT. The encoded protein is CSARTGGVTEAFF.

CDR3 nucleotides: TGTGCCAGCAGTTTTTGGGGACAGGCGATTAATTCACCCCTCCACTTT. Protein product: CASSFWGQAINSPLHF. The chain recombines TRBV27 with TRBJ1-6; TRBD1 matches 8 bases. The junction had 7 bases not matched to a gene; V was cut back by 3 bases and J by 6 bases. CDR1 is MNHEY, CDR2 SMNVEV, per germline (reference sequence). This CDR3 is built from 16 residues.

This clonotype was detected a few times. V usage is TRBV6-2 or TRBV6-3 and J usage is TRBJ1-1; no clear D. Germline CDR1 and CDR2: MNHEY and SVGEGT. The CDR3 covers 14 residues. Trimming cost V 0 bases and J 5 bases, with 10 bases left between them. For the CDR3, the DNA is TGTGCCAGCAGTTACTCGATCCAGTCTACTGAAGCTTTCTTT. Translated: CASSYSIQSTEAFF.

This clonotype has just a few counts. The chain joins TRBV3-1 to TRBJ2-1; the match to TRBD2 covers 11 bases. The CDR3 runs 14 residues. Germline trimming cut 3 bases from V and 6 bases from J; bases unmatched to any gene: 1. In germline, CDR1 is LGHDT, CDR2 YNNKEL (reference sequence). For the CDR3, the DNA is TGTGCCAGCAGCCATAGCGGGAGGGGCAATGAGCAGTTCTTC. The encoded protein is CASSHSGRGNEQFF.

In its sample, this clonotype was seen once. The rearrangement uses TRBV20-1 and TRBJ2-7, with a tentative D call TRBD2 (6 bases). Germline CDR1 DFQATT, CDR2 SNEGSKA (reference sequence). V shed 5 bases and J shed 3 bases, with 8 bases lying between them. CDR3 length equals 11 residues. The CDR3 nucleotides read TGCAGTGCTTACGGGGGCTACGAGCAGTACTTC. It codes for CSAYGGYEQYF.

The CDR3 coding sequence is TGTGCCAGCAGTGCTTACAGGGGTAGCACAGATACGCAGTATTTT. Its translation: CASSAYRGSTDTQYF. The J gene is TRBJ2-3, the V gene TRBV6-1, with 7 bases matching TRBD1. The length of the CDR3 is 15 residues. CDR1 and CDR2 (germline): MNHNS, SASEGT. V gave up 4 bases and J gave up 0 bases; unmatched junction bases: 4.

The rearrangement links TRBV19 to TRBJ2-2; possibly TRBD1 for D (6 bases). The germline V gene encodes CDR1 LNHDA and CDR2 SQIVND (reference sequence). This CDR3 has 18 amino acids. Trimming pared 5 bases from V and 6 bases from J, leaving 25 bases between. The CDR3 sequence: CASSATRGSGNRAGELFF. The CDR3 bases are TGTGCCAGTAGTGCTACTAGAGGATCCGGGAACAGGGCCGGGGAGCTGTTTTTT.

The chain is built from TRBV20-1 and TRBJ2-3, with D uncertain. The CDR3 runs 12 residues. The ends were cut back, 6 bases at V and 6 bases at J, with 13 bases in the middle. The germline CDR1 and CDR2 sequences are DFQATT and SNEGSKA (reference sequence). In DNA form, the CDR3 reads TGCAGTGCCACAGTCTCCGCCGATACGCAGTATTTT. Its translation: CSATVSADTQYF.